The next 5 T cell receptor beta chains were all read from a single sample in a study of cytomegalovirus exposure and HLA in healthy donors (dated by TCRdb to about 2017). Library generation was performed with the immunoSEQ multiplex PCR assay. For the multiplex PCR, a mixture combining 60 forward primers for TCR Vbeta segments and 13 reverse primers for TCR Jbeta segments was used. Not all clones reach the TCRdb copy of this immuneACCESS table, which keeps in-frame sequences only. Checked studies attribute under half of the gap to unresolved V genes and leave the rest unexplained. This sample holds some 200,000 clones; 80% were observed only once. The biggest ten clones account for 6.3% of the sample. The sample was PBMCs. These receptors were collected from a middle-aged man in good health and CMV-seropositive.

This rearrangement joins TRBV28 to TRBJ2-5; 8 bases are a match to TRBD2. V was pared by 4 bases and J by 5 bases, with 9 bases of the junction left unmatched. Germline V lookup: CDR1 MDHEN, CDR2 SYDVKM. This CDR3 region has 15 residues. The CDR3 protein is CASSSRGGRFETQYF. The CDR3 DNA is TGTGCCAGCAGTTCCCGGGGGGGCCGATTTGAGACCCAGTACTTC.

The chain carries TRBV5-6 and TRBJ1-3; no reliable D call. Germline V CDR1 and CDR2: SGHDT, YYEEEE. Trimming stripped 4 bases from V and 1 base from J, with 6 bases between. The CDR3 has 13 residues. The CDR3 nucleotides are TGTGCCAGCAGCCCCACTTCTGGAAACACCATATATTTT. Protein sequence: CASSPTSGNTIYF.

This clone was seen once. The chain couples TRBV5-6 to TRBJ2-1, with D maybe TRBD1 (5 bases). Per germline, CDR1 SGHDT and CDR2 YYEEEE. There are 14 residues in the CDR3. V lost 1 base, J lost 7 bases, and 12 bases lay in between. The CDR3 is CASSLLGVLNEQFF. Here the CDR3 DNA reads TGTGCCAGCAGCTTGCTAGGGGTTTTAAATGAGCAGTTCTTC.

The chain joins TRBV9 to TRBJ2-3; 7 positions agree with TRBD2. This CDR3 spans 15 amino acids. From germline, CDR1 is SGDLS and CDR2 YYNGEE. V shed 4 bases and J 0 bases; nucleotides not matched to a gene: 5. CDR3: CASSRPGGSTDTQYF. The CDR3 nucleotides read TGTGCCAGCAGCCGGCCGGGGGGAAGCACAGATACGCAGTATTTT.

CDR3 sequence (DNA): TGTGCCTGGAGGGAGCGGGGGGGCCGCATCGGGGAGCTGTTTTTT. This codes for CAWRERGGRIGELFF. The rearrangement joins TRBV30 to TRBJ2-2, with 10 bases aligning to TRBD2. From germline, CDR1 is GTSNPN and CDR2 SVGIG (reference sequence). With V trimmed by 3 bases and J by 7 bases, 8 bases remained unmatched. The CDR3 runs to 15 residues.